Each of the 20 T cell receptor beta chains below was sequenced from the same sample in a study of blood T cell repertoires in COVID-19 (dated by TCRdb to about 2020). The library was obtained by the immunoSEQ multiplex PCR assay. The clones in this table, taken by TCRdb from immuneACCESS, are in-frame only. Not every clone is retained; where verified, under half of the shortfall comes from an unresolved V gene, and the cause of the rest is unknown. The sample table holds over 200,000 clones, of which 84% were seen once. Clones ranked in the top ten supply approximately 1.8% of the sample. Material for sequencing was PBMCs or T cells enriched from blood (not recorded which). These receptors were obtained from a man aged 55 to 70 who had recovered from COVID-19.

This chain links TRBV3-1 (or the pseudogene TRBV3-2) with TRBJ1-4; 7 bases agree with TRBD1. The germline gives CDR1 LGHDT, CDR2 YNNKEL (reference sequence). V lost 1 base, J lost 4 bases, and 3 bases stayed unmatched. The CDR3 totals 15 residues. Written as DNA, the CDR3 is TGTGCCAGCAGCCAAGGGGACAGTAATAATGAAAAACTGTTTTTT. It translates to CASSQGDSNNEKLFF.

The chain links TRBV11-2 to TRBJ2-1; maybe TRBD1 (6 bases). V gave up 5 bases and J gave up 1 base, with 18 bases separating them. Germline V gene lookup returns CDR1 SGHAT and CDR2 FQNNGV. The CDR3 totals 17 residues. CDR3 bases: TGTGCCAGCAGCCTTAGGGGACAATTAAGTTCCTACAATGAGCAGTTCTTC. This translates into CASSLRGQLSSYNEQFF.

This clone has just one count. Different DNA sequences within this sample yield the same CDR3. This chain connects TRBV2 to TRBJ1-4; 7 nucleotides agree with TRBD1. Trimming at V came to 6 bases and at J to 3 bases, leaving 4 bases not matched to a gene. This CDR3 has 14 residues. Germline CDR1 is SNHLY and CDR2 is FYNNEI. DNA for the CDR3: TGTGCCAGCAGGCAAGGGGGCTCTAATGAAAAACTGTTTTTT. As protein: CASRQGGSNEKLFF.

The V gene is TRBV19, the J gene TRBJ1-2; D is perhaps TRBD1 (6 bases). Germline lookup yields CDR1 LNHDA and CDR2 SQIVND (reference sequence). This CDR3 comprises 14 residues. Trimming removed 9 bases at V and 5 bases at J, with 19 bases between. In DNA, the CDR3 is TGTGCCAGCCAGACAGGCCGAGACCGGTATGGCTACACCTTC. The encoded protein is CASQTGRDRYGYTF.

The rearrangement uses TRBV12-2 and TRBJ2-7; TRBD1, the table's D call, was not compared with the DNA. TRBV12-2 is described as a pseudogene. This CDR3 has 16 residues. The CDR3 sequence: CASRLAPGTGSYEQYF. The CDR3 DNA is TGTGCAAGTCGCTTAGCACCCGGGACAGGGTCCTACGAGCAGTACTTC.

In this sample, this clone turned up a few times. J is TRBJ1-4 and V is TRBV19; tentative D call: TRBD1 (5 bases). Germline V gene sequence: CDR1 LNHDA, CDR2 SQIVND (reference sequence). Trimming pared 2 bases from V and 8 bases from J, leaving 12 bases between. The CDR3 covers 14 residues. The CDR3 DNA follows: TGTGCCAGTAGTATACTCAGGGATCGGGAAAAACTGTTTTTT. Translating it yields CASSILRDREKLFF.

J is TRBJ1-3 and V is TRBV6-6; D is uncertain. There are 20 residues in the CDR3. Germline CDR1 MNHNY, CDR2 SVGAGI (reference sequence). V was clipped by 6 bases and J by 0 bases, with 27 bases between them. The CDR3 DNA reads TGTGCCAGCAGCCAACTGAGACATCACCTAGGGAGCTACTCTGGAAACACCATATATTTT. The encoded protein is CASSQLRHHLGSYSGNTIYF.

The chain has TRBV7-8 and TRBJ1-4, with D possibly TRBD1 on 6 matching bases. The CDR3 contains 15 residues. The germline V gene has CDR1 SGHVS and CDR2 FQNEAQ. V was cut by 5 bases and J by 7 bases, with 17 bases left in between. This CDR3 is CASSPARRGGEKLFF. In DNA form, the CDR3 reads TGTGCCAGCAGCCCCGCCAGGAGGGGGGGTGAAAAACTGTTTTTT. The whole variable domain, filled in from reference TRBV7-8 and TRBJ1-4, reads GAGVSQSPRYKVAKRGQDVALRCDPISGHVSLFWYQQALGQGPEFLTYFQNEAQLDKSGLPSDRFFAERPEGSVSTLKIQRTQQEDSAVYLCASSPARRGGEKLFFGSGTQLSVL.

The rearrangement uses TRBV23-1 and TRBJ2-2, with 11 positions matching TRBD1. TRBV23-1 is assigned to the ORF class and has an uncertain function. This CDR3 region has 20 residues. Unmatched junction bases numbered 17, after V lost 4 bases and J lost 4 bases. The CDR3 here is CASSPSQGQGGSKSTGELFF. The CDR3 nucleotides are TGCGCCAGCAGTCCCTCGCAGGGACAGGGGGGATCTAAGAGCACCGGGGAGCTGTTTTTT.

Here the CDR3 reads CASSLVSGGARDTQYF. Written as DNA, the CDR3 is TGTGCCAGCAGCTTAGTTAGCGGGGGGGCAAGAGATACGCAGTATTTT. V is TRBV11-3 and J is TRBJ2-3; 11 bases fit TRBD2. Trimming cost V 1 base and J 5 bases; bases outside gene matches: 5. The CDR3 sequence is 16 residues long. Germline V gene lookup returns CDR1 SGHNT and CDR2 YENEEA.

This clone was seen a few times. This chain connects TRBV19 to TRBJ2-2; 7 bases are shared with TRBD2. CDR1 LNHDA and CDR2 SQIVND come from the germline V gene (reference sequence). This CDR3 contains 16 residues. With V trimmed by 6 bases and J by 4 bases, 11 bases remained unmatched. Here the CDR3 reads CASSLGGVGRTGELFF. Written as DNA, the CDR3 is TGTGCCAGTAGCCTTGGGGGGGTAGGTCGCACCGGGGAGCTGTTTTTT.

The CDR3 loop reads CASSQDYAYNEQFF. The CDR3 DNA sequence: TGTGCCAGCAGCCAAGATTATGCCTACAATGAGCAGTTCTTC. The gene calls are TRBV3-1 (or the pseudogene TRBV3-2) and TRBJ2-1, with D unclear. Germline lookup yields CDR1 LGHDT and CDR2 YNNKEL (reference sequence). The CDR3 is 14 residues long. V was shortened by 0 bases and J by 2 bases, with 5 bases between the two germline ends.

Comment on this clone: At one boundary the junction diverges from the germline segment, which might be a read error. This chain uses TRBV7-7 with TRBJ2-5, with 8 bases that match TRBD1. From germline, CDR1 is SSHAT and CDR2 FNYEAQ (reference sequence). The CDR3 covers 15 residues. Here the CDR3 DNA reads TGTGCTAGCAGCTCGTGGACAGGGCCACAAGAGACCCAGTACTTC. This gives the protein CASSSWTGPQETQYF.

This chain joins TRBV27 and TRBJ2-2; no clear D. From germline, CDR1 is MNHEY and CDR2 SMNVEV (reference sequence). Trimming took off 3 bases at V and 2 bases at J, with 13 bases between the two ends. The CDR3 length is 16 residues. The CDR3 DNA reads as TGTGCCAGCAGTTTTGGTTCGTTTAGAAACACCGGGGAGCTGTTTTTT. It is translated as CASSFGSFRNTGELFF.

The chain is built from TRBV10-2 and TRBJ1-5; 9 bases are a match to TRBD1. The germline V gene encodes CDR1 WSHSY and CDR2 SAAADI. V lost 2 bases, J lost 0 bases, and 14 bases stayed unmatched. The CDR3 totals 20 residues. The CDR3 DNA sequence: TGCGCCAGCAGTGAGGGCTCGGGACAGGGTTCACGATATAGCAATCAGCCCCAGCATTTT. This codes for CASSEGSGQGSRYSNQPQHF.

The V gene is TRBV6-5, the J gene TRBJ2-7, with 9 bases identical to TRBD1. The CDR3 runs to 16 residues. V lost 0 bases to trimming and J lost 6 bases; unmatched junction nucleotides: 9. Germline CDR1 MNHEY, CDR2 SVGAGI. CDR3 sequence (DNA): TGTGCCAGCAGTTACTCTGGGGACAGGGCCTATAGCGAGCAGTACTTC. This encodes CASSYSGDRAYSEQYF.

The V and J genes are TRBV13 and TRBJ2-1; TRBD1 matches 8 bases. CDR3 length equals 13 residues. Germline lookup yields CDR1 PRHDT and CDR2 FYEKMQ (reference sequence). V shed 5 bases, J shed 8 bases, and the junction held 5 bases outside the gene matches. The CDR3 nucleotides read TGTGCCAGCAGCGGGCTACAGGGGGATGAGCAGTTCTTC. It yields the protein CASSGLQGDEQFF.

On this clone: Germline and junction disagree at one end, which may indicate a read error. V gene TRBV7-7 combines with J gene TRBJ1-1; D perhaps matches TRBD1 (6 bases). This CDR3 is 13 amino acids long. CDR1 is SSHAT, CDR2 FNYEAQ, per germline (reference sequence). The chain's CDR3 is CASSLAGETEAFF. The CDR3 region has the DNA TGTGCTAGCAGCTTGGCAGGGGAAACTGAAGCTTTCTTT. Filled out from reference TRBV7-7 and TRBJ1-1, the complete variable domain reads GAGVSQSPRYKVTKRGQDVTLRCDPISSHATLYWYQQALGQGPEFLTYFNYEAQPDKSGLPSDRFSAERPEGSISTLTIQRTEQRDSAMYRCASSLAGETEAFFGQGTRLTVV.

The V call is TRBV5-6, the J call TRBJ2-7; perhaps TRBD1 as D (5 bases). Trimming left V 0 bases short and J 1 base short, with 14 bases between. The CDR3 runs to 16 residues. Germline V gene data show CDR1 as SGHDT and CDR2 as YYEEEE. In DNA form, the CDR3 reads TGTGCCAGCAGCTTGGGAGCAGGGTTAGGATCCTACGAGCAGTACTTC. Amino acid sequence: CASSLGAGLGSYEQYF.

The CDR3 loop is CAWRDGTGTEKLFF. The CDR3 DNA reads as TGTGCCTGGAGAGACGGGACAGGCACTGAAAAACTGTTTTTT. V gene TRBV30 combines with J gene TRBJ1-4; 8 bases fit TRBD1. This CDR3 is built from 14 residues. Germline CDR1 reads GTSNPN; CDR2 reads SVGIG (reference sequence). Trimming took 3 bases from V and 7 from J; bases not matched to a gene: 7.